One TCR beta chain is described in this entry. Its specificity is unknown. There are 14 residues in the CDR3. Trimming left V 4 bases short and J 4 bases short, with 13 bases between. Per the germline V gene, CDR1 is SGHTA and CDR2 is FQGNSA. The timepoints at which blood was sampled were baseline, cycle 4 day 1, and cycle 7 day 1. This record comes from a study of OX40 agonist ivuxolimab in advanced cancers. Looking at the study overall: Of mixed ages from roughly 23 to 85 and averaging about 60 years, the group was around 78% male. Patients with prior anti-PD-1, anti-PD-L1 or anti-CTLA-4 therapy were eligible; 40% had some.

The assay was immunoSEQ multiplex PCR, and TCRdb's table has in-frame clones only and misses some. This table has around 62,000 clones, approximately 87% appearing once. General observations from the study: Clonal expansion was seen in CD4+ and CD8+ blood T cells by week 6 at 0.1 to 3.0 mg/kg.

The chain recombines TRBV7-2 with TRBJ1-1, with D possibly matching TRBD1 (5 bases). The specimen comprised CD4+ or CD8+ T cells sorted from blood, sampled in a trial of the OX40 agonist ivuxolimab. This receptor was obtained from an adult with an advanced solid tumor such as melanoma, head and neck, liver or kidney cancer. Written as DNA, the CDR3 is TGTGCCAGCAGCTGGGGACGATGGAGCACTGAAGCTTTCTTT. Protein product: CASSWGRWSTEAFF. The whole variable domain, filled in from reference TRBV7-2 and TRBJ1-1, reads GAGVSQSPSNKVTEKGKDVELRCDPISGHTALYWYRQSLGQGLEFLIYFQGNSAPDKSGLPSDRFSAERTGGSVSTLTIQRTQQEDSAVYLCASSWGRWSTEAFFGQGTRLTVV.